Sample share makes the clone carrying this TCR beta chain medium-sized (0.01 to 0.1%). Its antigen is not known. Until they underwent thyroid surgery, no patient had received any treatment. This entry is derived from a study of metastatic and nonmetastatic thyroid tumors. Looking at the study overall: Repertoire comparisons spanned blood and tumor or nodule tissue from malignant and benign thyroid patients.

J was trimmed by 1 base and V by 4 bases; bases with no gene match: 1. CDR3 length equals 15 residues. Germline CDR1 MRHNA, CDR2 SNTAGT. TCRdb re-clonotyped the PCR reads via MiXCR. The data show approximately 20,000 clones, over 20% seen once. The study, taken as a whole, reports: Versus benign nodules, malignant thyroid tumors reportedly had significantly higher TCR beta diversity, in blood and tumor.

The sequence derives from a male donor with papillary thyroid cancer or a benign thyroid nodule (not recorded which). Some clones in this sample may be carry-over from other donors' samples. This chain links TRBV6-4 with TRBJ2-2, with 9 nucleotides matching TRBD2. The sample taken for sequencing was tumor tissue. CDR3 DNA: TGTGCCAGCAGTGTGACTAGCGGGAACACCGGGGAGCTGTTTTTT. This codes for CASSVTSGNTGELFF.